This T cell receptor (beta chain) comes out of a study of cytomegalovirus exposure and HLA in healthy donors. Study outcomes and limitations: In a later analysis, a missense DCLRE1C variant was linked to TCR beta V- and J-gene trimming.

Looked up from germline, CDR1 is MDHEN and CDR2 is SYDVKM. V was clipped by 4 bases and J by 5 bases; unmatched bases: 7. CDR3 length: 14 amino acids. The sample holds a few counts of this clone. The target antigen is unknown. 13 Jbeta primers and 60 Vbeta primers were used for the PCR. TCRdb keeps only in-frame clones here, not all; method: immunoSEQ multiplex PCR. Here the sample spans over 150,000 clones, about three quarters being singletons. The clonotype originates from a woman aged 40 to 50 in good health and CMV-seropositive. The genes are TRBV28 and TRBJ2-5; 7 bases are a match to TRBD1. The specimen was PBMCs. CDR3 region: CASSYPTGYETQYF. DNA for the CDR3: TGTGCCAGCAGTTACCCGACAGGGTATGAGACCCAGTACTTC. The variable domain in full, with the rest retrieved from reference TRBV28 and TRBJ2-5, is DVKVTQSSRYLVKRTGEKVFLECVQDMDHENMFWYRQDPGLGLRLIYFSYDVKMKEKGDIPEGYSVSREKKERFSLILESASTNQTSMYLCASSYPTGYETQYFGPGTRLLVL.